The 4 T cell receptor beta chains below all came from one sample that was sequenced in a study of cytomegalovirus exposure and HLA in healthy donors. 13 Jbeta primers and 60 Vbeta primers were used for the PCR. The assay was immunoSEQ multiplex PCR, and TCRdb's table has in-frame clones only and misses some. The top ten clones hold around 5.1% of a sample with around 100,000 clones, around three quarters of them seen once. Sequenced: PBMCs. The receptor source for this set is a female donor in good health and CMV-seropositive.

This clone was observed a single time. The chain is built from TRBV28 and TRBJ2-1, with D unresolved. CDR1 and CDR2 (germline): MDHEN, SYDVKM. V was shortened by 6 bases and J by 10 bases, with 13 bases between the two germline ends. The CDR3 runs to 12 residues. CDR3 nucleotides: TGTGCCAGCAGCCCTCTAGACCTAGAGCAGTTCTTC. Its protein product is CASSPLDLEQFF.

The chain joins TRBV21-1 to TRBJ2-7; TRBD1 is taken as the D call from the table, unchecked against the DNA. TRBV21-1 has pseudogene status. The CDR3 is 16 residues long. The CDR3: CASSTPWRQDENRQYF. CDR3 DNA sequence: TGTGCCAGCAGCACGCCCTGGCGACAGGATGAGAATCGGCAGTACTTC.

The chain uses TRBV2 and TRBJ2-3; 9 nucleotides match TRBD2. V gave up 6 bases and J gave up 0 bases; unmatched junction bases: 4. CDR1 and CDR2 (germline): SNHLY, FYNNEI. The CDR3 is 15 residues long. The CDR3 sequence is CASRFSGGSTDTQYF. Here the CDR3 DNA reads TGTGCCAGCAGGTTTAGCGGGGGAAGCACAGATACGCAGTATTTT.

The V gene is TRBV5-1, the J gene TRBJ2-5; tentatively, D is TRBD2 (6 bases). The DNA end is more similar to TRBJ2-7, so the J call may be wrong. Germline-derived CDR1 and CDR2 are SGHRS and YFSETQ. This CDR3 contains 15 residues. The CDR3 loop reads CASSFSGPPLYEQYF. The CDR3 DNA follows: TGCGCCAGCAGTTTTAGCGGACCCCCCCTCTACGAGCAGTACTTC.